This TCR beta chain emerged from a study of Ad26.COV2.S vaccination and SARS-CoV-2 variants (dated by TCRdb to the early 2020s). With respect to the entire study: Donors in the vaccine arm were drawn from COV1001, a phase I-IIa trial of Ad26.COV2.S in healthy adults that was multicentre, randomized, double-blind and placebo-controlled. Ad26.COV2.S was administered intramuscularly at 5 x 10^10 or 1 x 10^11 viral particles, either as a single shot or as two shots given 56 days apart. The specificity and breadth of SARS-CoV-2-reactive T cell receptors after Ad26.COV2.S vaccination were assessed by TCRbeta repertoire sequencing. A total of 32 samples were included in the TCR-sequenced set, comprising about 20 Ad26.COV2.S vaccine recipients, 5 placebo recipients and 8 SARS-CoV-2 convalescent individuals. Trial participants were randomized into five groups of five, in which low-dose or high-dose Ad26.COV2.S was given once or twice, or placebo was given on both occasions. Investigators did not know the trial group allocation while performing experiments and assessing outcomes. Study-level results and caveats: According to the authors, total T cell responses may have been underestimated by the TCR breadth and depth analyses. Spike-specific TCR breadth was higher in Ad26.COV2.S recipients than in placebo recipients (P = 0.0014). After vaccination, substantial breadth of spike-specific CD8+ and CD4+ T cell responses was reported. Non-spike TCR breadth was comparable between vaccine and placebo recipients, consistent with the vaccine containing only spike. The study was not powered to compare responses between vaccine doses or regimens.

TCRbeta CDR3 regions were sequenced with the immunoSEQ Assay. After extraction, genomic DNA underwent amplification by bias-controlled multiplex PCR, followed by high-throughput sequencing. The original methods were these. Collapsing and filtering of sequences were performed to quantify the absolute abundance of each unique TCRbeta CDR3 region. T cell fraction was estimated by normalizing TCRbeta template counts to usable DNA, with usable DNA measured through amplification of reference genes found in all nucleated cells. Repertoire TCRs were annotated as SARS-CoV-2-specific when V gene, CDR3 amino acid sequence and J gene were exactly matched to a known reactive TCR set. The reference SARS-CoV-2 TCR set was obtained from MIRA and was filtered for enrichment in COVID-19-positive ImmuneCODE repertoires, whereby public or cross-reactive TCRs were removed. Based on the MIRA antigens, annotated TCRs were further analysed at the level of specific ORF or position within ORF. Breadth was defined as the number of annotated unique rearrangements divided by the total number of unique productive rearrangements, and depth was defined as the summed frequency of the annotated unique rearrangements. Group comparisons of TCR breadth used two-sided Wilcoxon rank-sum tests. TCRdb holds this immuneACCESS table with in-frame rearrangements only. Some clones are missing; in checked studies, unresolved V genes explain under half, and the rest has no known cause. D and trimming come from the DNA, and the V and J calls and clone size come from that table. The sample table records about 680,000 clones; 89% of these occur just once. The ten most abundant clones make up approximately 1.5% of the sample.

According to the study, the label for this sample's treatment or condition signals: roughly 18 received Ad26.COV2.S at low or high dose, single or two shots; a few received placebo; per-sample allocation not given. For vaccine and placebo recipients, repertoires were sequenced using samples collected on day 63 after the first injection. Between 29 July and 7 August 2020, Cohort 1b enrolled about 27 adults aged 18-55 years at one site in Boston, USA. Ad26.COV2.S was a replication-incompetent adenovirus type 26 vector that expressed a prefusion-stabilized SARS-CoV-2 spike protein derived from the original Wuhan strain. With respect to this clone: This receptor's antigen is unknown. Base quality data are lacking; no much larger clone is found one base away.

Sequencing was performed on peripheral blood, taken in a trial of Ad26.COV2.S vaccine versus placebo. The TCR originated in a person between 18 and 59 years old who received the Ad26.COV2.S COVID-19 vaccine or a placebo.

The CDR3: CASSAIWVAGGLNEQFF. The DNA sequence follows: TGTGCCAGCAGTGCGATTTGGGTAGCGGGGGGGCTAAATGAGCAGTTCTTC. The rearrangement joined TRBV6-1 to TRBJ2-1, with TRBD2 matching 11 junction bases. V has 4 bases trimmed and J has 7 bases trimmed; junction bases matching no gene number 12. CDR1 is given as MNHNS and CDR2 as SASEGT, both from the germline V gene. Reading from cysteine to phenylalanine, the CDR3 counts 17 amino acids. The only DNA kept is the CDR3, 51 bases in frame from the first base.